This is a list of T cell receptor beta chains from one sample in a study of neoadjuvant nivolumab and ipilimumab in lung cancer. The method was immunoSEQ multiplex PCR; TCRdb's version includes in-frame clones alone and lacks a portion of them. The sample has roughly 34,000 clones, around 90% seen once; the top ten hold 2.1%. The starting material was peripheral blood, obtained after neoadjuvant nivolumab, alone or with ipilimumab, at or shortly before surgery. All receptors come from an adult with non-small cell lung cancer. The CDR3 runs from the conserved cysteine through the conserved F or W. Size is omitted from some rows. Given values are once, few, many or a class for expanded clones.

J: TRBJ2-5
size: -
V: TRBV25-1
CDR3: CASSEYGGGETQYF

J: TRBJ2-7
size: -
V: TRBV28
CDR3: CASSSSGPTYEQYF

J: TRBJ1-1
size: -
V: TRBV7-9
CDR3: CAGGAGGANTEAFF

J: TRBJ1-1
size: once
V: TRBV19
CDR3: CASSTRGRDTEAFF

J: TRBJ2-1
size: -
V: TRBV7-2
CDR3: CASSQLATEQFF

J: TRBJ1-5
size: -
V: TRBV19
CDR3: CASSRTRGANQPQHF

J: TRBJ1-1
size: once
V: TRBV2
CDR3: CATSGGTWNTEAFF

J: TRBJ1-2
size: -
V: TRBV5-1
CDR3: CASSFRPGNYGYTF

J: TRBJ1-2
size: few
V: TRBV5-1
CDR3: CASSFGTGDGYTF

J: TRBJ2-1
size: -
V: TRBV5-6
CDR3: CASSLNTGPPGYNEQFF

J: TRBJ1-2
size: -
V: TRBV29-1
CDR3: CSETGYTF

J: TRBJ2-3
size: -
V: TRBV10-1
CDR3: CASNDNTDTQYF

J: TRBJ2-4
size: -
V: TRBV7-2
CDR3: CASSLARGMSIQYF

J: TRBJ2-2
size: -
V: TRBV9
CDR3: CASSVGRAYTGELFF

J: TRBJ2-5
size: -
V: TRBV7-9
CDR3: CASSLSIGGGRETQYF

J: TRBJ2-1
size: once
V: TRBV10-2
CDR3: CASSEVGLGKSGNEQFF

J: TRBJ2-3
size: -
V: TRBV6-1
CDR3: CASSPLGTDTQYF

J: TRBJ2-5
size: -
V: TRBV25-1
CDR3: CASSEYGLGPKETQYF

J: TRBJ2-1
size: -
V: TRBV11-2
CDR3: CASSMGRTYNEQFF

J: TRBJ2-7
size: -
V: TRBV6-1
CDR3: CASSGRTSSYEQYF

J: TRBJ1-1
size: -
V: TRBV18
CDR3: CASSPHSQGEGMNTEAFF

J: TRBJ2-3
size: -
V: TRBV25-1
CDR3: CASSVTGTGRTDTQYF

J: TRBJ1-3
size: -
V: TRBV28
CDR3: CASSLPGDWGNTIYF

J: TRBJ2-7
size: -
V: TRBV7-9
CDR3: CASSRRTGAAYEQYF

J: TRBJ2-1
size: -
V: TRBV11-1
CDR3: CASSSRAPRDEQFF

J: TRBJ2-7
size: -
V: TRBV7-3
CDR3: CASSLLPGQNYEQYF

J: TRBJ1-1
size: -
V: TRBV6-1
CDR3: CASSGTGMNTEAFF

J: TRBJ2-7
size: -
V: TRBV5-1
CDR3: CASSLGTSGSYEQYF

J: TRBJ2-1
size: -
V: TRBV18
CDR3: CASSPRTSGSRSNEQFF

J: TRBJ1-2
size: -
V: TRBV11-2
CDR3: CASSLQGFNYGYTF

J: TRBJ2-3
size: -
V: TRBV5-1
CDR3: CASSGDRGPVDTQYF

J: TRBJ1-2
size: once
V: TRBV5-4
CDR3: CASSRNQGRNGYTF

J: TRBJ1-2
size: once
V: TRBV5-8
CDR3: CASSLGAQGNYGYTF

J: TRBJ1-5
size: -
V: TRBV6-1
CDR3: CASIDRVEQPQHF

J: TRBJ2-2
size: once
V: TRBV9
CDR3: CASSVGSGYDGELFF

J: TRBJ2-1
size: -
V: TRBV7-9
CDR3: CASRHGNEQFF

J: TRBJ1-1
size: -
V: TRBV5-1
CDR3: CASSLDPAGMNTEAFF

J: TRBJ2-1
size: -
V: TRBV29-1
CDR3: CSVEGAGGQGYNEQFF

J: TRBJ1-4
size: -
V: TRBV6-6
CDR3: CASGTSGREKLFF

J: TRBJ1-5
size: -
V: TRBV28
CDR3: CASSYDSNQPQHF

J: TRBJ1-2
size: -
V: TRBV2
CDR3: CASSGGQGRRYTF